The 13 T cell receptor beta chains below were found in one sample sequenced in a study of T-cell reconstitution after alpha-beta-depleted transplantation in children. As it was prepared, the TCRbeta library received unique molecular identifiers. MiXCR, applied by TCRdb to the PCR reads, yields one record per CDR3 protein. The data contain some 830,000 distinct CDR3 sequences, roughly 15% of them singletons. The sample here was PBMCs, mostly from graft donor cells, taken 360 days after TCRalphabeta/CD19-depleted stem cell transplant. The receptors derive from a male patient aged 10 to 17 who had a stem cell transplant for acute lymphoblastic leukemia, so the T cells may come from the graft donor.

The table lists this clonotype with many counts. This chain joins TRBV5-1 and TRBJ2-1; no firm D call. Germline assignment: CDR1 SGHRS and CDR2 YFSETQ. There are 14 residues in the CDR3. Trimming pared 0 bases from V and 4 bases from J, leaving 8 bases between. In DNA form, the CDR3 reads TGCGCCAGCAGCTTGGAACAGCTTTACAATGAGCAGTTCTTC. This codes for CASSLEQLYNEQFF.

This chain connects TRBV25-1 to TRBJ2-3; TRBD2 matches at 12 bases. The V gene's germline CDR1 is MGHDK and CDR2 SYGVNS. The CDR3 runs to 17 residues. J lost 6 bases, V lost 2 bases, and 9 bases had no gene match. In DNA, the CDR3 is TGTGCCAGCAGTGAACGGACTAGCGGGATAAAATATGATACGCAGTATTTT. Protein: CASSERTSGIKYDTQYF.

This clonotype appeared many times. This chain joins TRBV20-1 and TRBJ2-7; either TRBD1 or TRBD2 may fit D (5 bases each). The CDR3 sequence is 14 residues long. Germline lookup yields CDR1 DFQATT and CDR2 SNEGSKA (reference sequence). V gave up 0 bases and J gave up 3 bases, with 12 bases separating them. Here the CDR3 DNA reads TGCAGTGCTAGAGATATTTGGGGGAGCTACGAGCAGTACTTC. Translation: CSARDIWGSYEQYF.

The V gene is TRBV6-6, the J gene TRBJ1-3; D might be TRBD1 (5 bases). The CDR3 covers 13 residues. CDR1 is MNHNY and CDR2 is SVGAGI in the germline V gene (reference sequence). The V and J ends lost 6 bases and 6 bases respectively, with 12 bases between them. CDR3 bases: TGTGCCAGCAGATCGGGACTCTCAAACACCATATATTTT. This codes for CASRSGLSNTIYF.

V is TRBV12-3 or TRBV12-4 and J is TRBJ1-2; 8 bases agree with TRBD1. The V segment lost 5 bases and the J segment 6 bases; nucleotides outside the gene matches: 8. There are 14 residues in the CDR3. In nucleotides, the CDR3 is TGTGCCAGCAGTCAAGGGACAGGTCTCGATGGCTACACCTTC. As protein: CASSQGTGLDGYTF.

The CDR3 coding sequence is TGTGCCAGCAGATCAGGGGCCGGAGAGACCCAGTACTTC. As protein: CASRSGAGETQYF. V and J are TRBV7-7 and TRBJ2-5; tentative D call: TRBD1 (6 bases). The germline V gene has CDR1 SSHAT and CDR2 FNYEAQ (reference sequence). The CDR3 contains 13 residues. V lost 6 bases, J lost 4 bases, and 12 bases lay in between.

This chain links TRBV20-1 with TRBJ2-3, with a tentative D call TRBD2 (6 bases). Trimming shortened V by 6 bases and J by 2 bases, and 15 bases separated the two germline ends. In germline, CDR1 is DFQATT, CDR2 SNEGSKA (reference sequence). CDR3 length equals 14 residues. The CDR3 protein is CSATLAAYTDTQYF. The CDR3 region has the DNA TGCAGTGCAACCTTAGCGGCGTACACAGATACGCAGTATTTT.

The J gene is TRBJ1-2, the V gene TRBV5-1; D uncertain. Germline lookup yields CDR1 SGHRS and CDR2 YFSETQ. CDR3 length: 13 residues. Deletions cut 4 bases from V and 4 bases from J, with 11 bases between. CDR3: CASSLTLIYGYTF. CDR3 bases: TGCGCCAGCAGCCTGACCCTCATCTATGGCTACACCTTC.

This clonotype was seen a few times. The rearrangement uses TRBV15 and TRBJ2-3; D is ambiguous. The CDR3 loop spans 13 amino acids. Germline values: CDR1 LNHNV, CDR2 YYDKDF (reference sequence). Trimming cost V 3 bases and J 0 bases, with 4 bases left between them. The CDR3 loop is CATSRASTDTQYF. Here the CDR3 DNA reads TGTGCCACCAGCAGGGCTAGCACAGATACGCAGTATTTT.

This chain uses TRBV4-1 with TRBJ2-3; the match to TRBD2 covers 11 bases. This CDR3 has 17 residues. V lost 4 bases and J lost 9; bases outside the gene matches: 15. Per the germline V gene, CDR1 is MGHRA and CDR2 is YSYEKL. CDR3 nucleotide sequence: TGCGCCAGCAGCCGGAGTTCACTAGCGGGAGTGGTGTGGACGCAGTATTTT. It encodes CASSRSSLAGVVWTQYF.

This clonotype has more than one count but fewer than ten. The chain has TRBV5-1 and TRBJ1-6; 9 bases line up with TRBD1. The CDR3 spans 14 residues. The V gene's germline CDR1 is SGHRS and CDR2 YFSETQ. Trimming cost V 2 bases and J 8 bases; bases outside gene matches: 2. The CDR3 coding sequence is TGCGCCAGCAGCTTACGGACAGGGGATTCACCCCTCCACTTT. Encoded protein: CASSLRTGDSPLHF.

The V gene is TRBV12-3 or TRBV12-4, the J gene TRBJ2-5; 8 bases are a match to TRBD2. The CDR3 contains 13 residues. The V and J ends lost 7 bases and 2 bases, in that order; junction bases with no gene match: 3. CDR3 bases: TGTGCCAGCACGACTAGCGTACAAGAGACCCAGTACTTC. Residues: CASTTSVQETQYF.

The gene calls are TRBV6-1 and TRBJ2-3; 8 nucleotides align to TRBD1. The V gene end was trimmed by 6 bases and the J gene end by 2 bases; junction bases not matched to a gene: 7. The CDR3 consists of 15 residues. CDR1 MNHNS and CDR2 SASEGT come from the germline V gene. CDR3 in DNA: TGTGCCAGCAGAGTTTTCAGGGGGCTCACAGATACGCAGTATTTT. It specifies CASRVFRGLTDTQYF.